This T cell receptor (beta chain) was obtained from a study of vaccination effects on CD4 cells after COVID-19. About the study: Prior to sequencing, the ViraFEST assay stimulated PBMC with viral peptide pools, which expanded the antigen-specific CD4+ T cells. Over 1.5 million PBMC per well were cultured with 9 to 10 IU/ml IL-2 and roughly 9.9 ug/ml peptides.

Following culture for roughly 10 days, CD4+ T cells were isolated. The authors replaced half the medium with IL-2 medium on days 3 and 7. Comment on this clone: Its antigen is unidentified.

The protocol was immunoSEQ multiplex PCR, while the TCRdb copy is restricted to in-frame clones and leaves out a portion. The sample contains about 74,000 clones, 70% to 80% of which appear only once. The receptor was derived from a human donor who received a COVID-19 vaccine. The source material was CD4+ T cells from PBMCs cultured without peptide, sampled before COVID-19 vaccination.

CDR3 residues: CASSSTGGGNEKLFF. CDR3 sequence (DNA): TGCGCCAGCAGCTCAACAGGGGGCGGTAATGAAAAACTGTTTTTT. The chain combines TRBV5-1 with TRBJ1-4; TRBD1 agrees at 9 bases. The length of the CDR3 is 15 residues. Germline trimming cut 3 bases from V and 4 bases from J; bases unmatched to any gene: 4. Looked up from germline, CDR1 is SGHRS and CDR2 is YFSETQ. The full variable domain, rest sourced from reference TRBV5-1 and TRBJ1-4, is KAGVTQTPRYLIKTRGQQVTLSCSPISGHRSVSWYQQTPGQGLQFLFEYFSETQRNKGNFPGRFSGRQFSNSRSEMNVSTLELGDSALYLCASSSTGGGNEKLFFGSGTQLSVL.